These 4 T cell receptor beta chains were sequenced from one sample in a study of blood T cells in healthy people across ages. Combining a sample-barcoded 5' primer with a J-beta primer mix, a second PCR ran for 7 to 11 cycles. TCRdb processed the 5' RACE reads anew with MiXCR; each CDR3 protein has one entry. The sample records roughly 930,000 distinct CDR3 sequences, around 49% being singletons. Sequencing used blood. The receptors come from a man aged 30 to 39 in good health.

V is TRBV7-9 and J is TRBJ1-2; D perhaps matches TRBD1 (6 bases). The germline V and J ends were trimmed by 5 bases and 1 base, with 17 bases remaining between them. Germline V gene lookup returns CDR1 SEHNR and CDR2 FQNEAQ (reference sequence). The CDR3 sequence is 16 residues long. The CDR3 bases are TGTGCCAGCAGCCGATCGGGGCAGGGGCTTAACTATGGCTACACCTTC. This codes for CASSRSGQGLNYGYTF.

This chain uses TRBV28 with TRBJ1-2, with 7 bases aligning to TRBD1. This CDR3 contains 15 residues. CDR1 MDHEN and CDR2 SYDVKM come from the germline V gene. The V gene end was trimmed by 5 bases and the J gene end by 3 bases; junction bases not matched to a gene: 9. CDR3 sequence reads: CASSTTGDLYYGYTF. The CDR3 region has the DNA TGTGCCAGCAGTACAACAGGGGACCTGTACTATGGCTACACCTTC.

The chain employs TRBV20-1 and TRBJ1-5; no clear D gene. The CDR3 is 14 amino acids. Trimming removed 6 bases at V and 2 bases at J, with 14 bases between. CDR1 is DFQATT and CDR2 is SNEGSKA in the germline V gene (reference sequence). CDR3 sequence: CSALAGHGNQPQHF. The CDR3 nucleotides read TGCAGTGCCCTAGCCGGGCATGGCAATCAGCCCCAGCATTTT.

This clonotype was detected a few times. This chain connects TRBV10-3 to TRBJ2-5; 8 positions match TRBD2. The CDR3 covers 14 residues. CDR1 is ENHRY and CDR2 is SYGVKD in the germline V gene. Losses at the gene ends were 6 bases for V and 5 bases for J; bases not matched to a gene: 8. CDR3 DNA: TGTGCCATCAGCCCCGGGGGGGACAAGGAGACCCAGTACTTC. Translated, it gives CAISPGGDKETQYF.